This entry is about one TCR beta chain. The junction and the germline gene differ at one end; a read error may be behind it. This sample stems from a study of blood T cell repertoires in COVID-19. Overall study context: Italy, Spain and the United States were the sources of the convalescent and acute COVID-19 samples. PBMCs, B-cell-depleted T cells, or T cells provided the cDNA or gDNA that made up the material.

Germline CDR1 and CDR2: SSHAT and FNYEAQ (reference sequence). This CDR3 has 15 amino acids. The authors' processing: Reference gene primer amplification gave nucleated cell count estimates. Here immunoSEQ multiplex PCR was the method, and the copy in TCRdb shows in-frame clones only, minus some. V, J and clone size are taken as reported in that table, and D and trimming were inferred from the DNA itself. The data contain 97,000 or so clones, approximately 80% of them singletons. The rearrangement uses TRBV7-7 and TRBJ2-5; D perhaps matches TRBD2 (5 bases). Sequenced input: peripheral blood. This clonotype originated in a human donor in a cohort sampled during active COVID-19. As DNA, the CDR3 is TGTGCTAGCAGCTTAGCGCGGACTCGCCAAGAGACCCAGTACTTC. It is translated as CASSLARTRQETQYF.